This T cell receptor (beta chain) was sequenced for a study of T cells in Graves' hyperthyroidism and ophthalmopathy. This clonotype has ten or more counts. What it binds is not known. TCR beta CDR3 regions were amplified from RNA. TCR CDR3 underwent first-round RT-PCR with the HTBI primer set. A single record per CDR3 protein comes from TCRdb applying MiXCR to the multiplex PCR reads. The table has fewer than 350,000 distinct CDR3 sequences, under 25% seen once; the top ten hold about 50%. Overall study results and limits: A model of 13 V-J features distinguished ophthalmopathy from stable hyperthyroidism.

Patients having uncontrolled infection, another autoimmune disease, pregnancy or lactation were not included. Each diagnosis was grounded in clinical symptoms, serum thyroxine and TRAb, thyroid ultrasound, and orbital computed tomography. V was trimmed by 5 bases and J by 0 bases, leaving 13 bases between them. There are 15 residues in the CDR3. CDR1 and CDR2 (germline): MDHEN, SYDVKM. Sequenced input: blood. The chain carries TRBV28 and TRBJ1-1; D gene unclear. This clonotype was obtained from a woman aged 45 to 65 with Graves' hyperthyroidism. The CDR3 loop is CASSLRGRMNTEAFF. CDR3 coding DNA: TGTGCCAGCAGTCTCCGTGGGCGGATGAACACTGAAGCTTTCTTT.